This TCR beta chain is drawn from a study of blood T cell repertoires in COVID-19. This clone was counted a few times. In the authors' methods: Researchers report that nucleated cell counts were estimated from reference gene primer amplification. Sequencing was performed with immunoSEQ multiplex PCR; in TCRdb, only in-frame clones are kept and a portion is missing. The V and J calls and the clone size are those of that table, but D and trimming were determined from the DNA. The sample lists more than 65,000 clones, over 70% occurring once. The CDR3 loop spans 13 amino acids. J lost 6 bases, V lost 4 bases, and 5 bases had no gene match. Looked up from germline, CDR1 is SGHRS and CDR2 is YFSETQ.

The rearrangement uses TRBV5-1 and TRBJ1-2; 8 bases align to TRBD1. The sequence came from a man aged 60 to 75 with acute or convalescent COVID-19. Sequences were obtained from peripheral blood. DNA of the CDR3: TGCGCCAGCAGCCAACAGGGGGGAGATGGCTACACCTTC. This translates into CASSQQGGDGYTF.